This T cell receptor (beta chain) is from a study of a mutant IDH1 vaccine in newly diagnosed glioma listed by TCRdb under 2021. Regarding the study in general: Of the approximately 35 treated patients, 62.5% were male and 37.5% were female, and a mean age of approximately 40 years was recorded. Prior to enrollment, standard therapy consisting of radiotherapy alone, temozolomide alone, or radiochemotherapy with temozolomide had been administered to patients, with the combination being received by most patients. Peripheral blood was collected at six visits: V03 (baseline), V05, V07, V10, V12 and V13. For exploratory analyses, longitudinal TCRB deep sequencing was carried out in roughly 23 treated patients wherever samples were available. General conclusions and limits of the study: Selection of PBMC samples for TCRB deep sequencing was based on availability. It was noted by the authors that analyses of patient blood samples could not be reproduced owing to sample limitations. Changes in the top peripheral T cell clonotypes picked up by TCRB sequencing did not appear to be linked to pseudoprogression. Immune responses induced by the vaccine were seen in 90% to 95% of patients across multiple MHC alleles.

Libraries came from the immunoSEQ multiplex PCR assay. Following the manufacturer's protocol, the hsTCRB Kit was used to amplify rearranged TCR beta chain sequences. Sequencing of TCRB libraries was carried out on an Illumina MiSeq. The original methods were these. The proprietary platform of the kit vendor was used for demultiplexing, trimming and gene mapping. Not all clones reach the TCRdb copy of this immuneACCESS table, which keeps in-frame sequences only. Checked studies attribute under half of the gap to unresolved V genes and leave the rest unexplained. D and trimming were read from the DNA, whereas the V and J calls and clone size are those reported in that table. This sample comprises 15,000 or so clones, around four fifths of them detected only once. The ten largest clones take up roughly 10% of the sample. This specimen's time point label, per the study, means: baseline, week 1 (first vaccination visit). The sample's treatment or condition label, decoded: pre-vaccination baseline after standard-of-care therapy. All donors had newly diagnosed IDH1-mutant astrocytomas of WHO grade 3 or 4 that showed loss of nuclear ATRX. The samples were drawn from NOA16, a multicentre, single-arm, open-label phase I trial in Germany that tested a mutant IDH1 peptide vaccine in humans for the first time. Visit V03 blood draws served as the baseline sample for immunogenicity testing. The DNeasy Blood and Tissue Kit was used to extract genomic DNA from EDTA blood for TCRB sequencing.

Comments on this clone: Its antigen is still unknown. The record has no base qualities; no much larger clone is one base away.

Deletion took 5 bases off V and 4 bases off J, with a span of 14 bases between the germline ends. The germline V gene (reference sequence) sets CDR1 to LNHNV and CDR2 to YYDKDF. From cysteine to phenylalanine, the CDR3 is 14 amino acids long. Of all the DNA, just the CDR3 is kept, 42 bases in frame from base 1. This TCR came from a man aged 35-49 years with glioma. The sequence is built from TRBV15 and TRBJ1-2, with TRBD1 as a weak D call on 6 bases. The sequencing used PBMCs, collected from a glioma patient treated with radiotherapy, temozolomide or both. CDR3 sequence: CATSPTARGYGYTF. The nucleotides read TGTGCCACCAGCCCCACGGCCAGGGGCTATGGCTACACCTTC.